These 16 T cell receptor beta chains came from one sample sequenced in a study of blood T cell repertoires in COVID-19. This table comes from immunoSEQ multiplex PCR, and its TCRdb copy is limited to in-frame clones, with some not included. The data hold around 380,000 clones, with 81% observed a single time. Sequencing used peripheral blood. The receptors shown here come from a human donor with acute or convalescent COVID-19. The donor label of this sample is uncertain.

The J gene is TRBJ1-5, the V gene TRBV11-2, with 7 nucleotides matching TRBD1. The germline V gene has CDR1 SGHAT and CDR2 FQNNGV. This CDR3 comprises 15 residues. Unmatched junction bases numbered 3, after V lost 0 bases and J lost 4 bases. The CDR3 spells CASSLEGQLNQPQHF. The DNA for the CDR3 is TGTGCCAGCAGCTTAGAGGGACAGTTGAATCAGCCCCAGCATTTT.

V usage is TRBV29-1 and J usage is TRBJ1-3; 9 bases are a match to TRBD1. The CDR3 runs to 15 residues. V lost 5 bases and J lost 1; bases outside the gene matches: 6. Germline V gene lookup returns CDR1 SQVTM and CDR2 ANQGSEA. The CDR3: CSVFPGTGSGNTIYF. CDR3 in DNA: TGCAGCGTTTTCCCCGGGACAGGGTCTGGAAACACCATATATTTT. Looking up the rest from reference TRBV29-1 and TRBJ1-3 gives the full variable domain: SAVISQKPSRDICQRGTSLTIQCQVDSQVTMMFWYRQQPGQSLTLIATANQGSEATYESGFVIDKFPISRPNLTFSTLTVSNMSPEDSSIYLCSVFPGTGSGNTIYFGEGSWLTVV.

The CDR3 DNA is TGTGCCGCTAGGGGGATGAACACTGAAGCTTTCTTT. It codes for CAARGMNTEAFF. This rearrangement joins TRBV6-5 to TRBJ1-1; perhaps TRBD1 as D (6 bases). The CDR3 totals 12 residues. Trimming took 11 bases from V and 0 from J, leaving 10 bases between them. Germline V gene lookup returns CDR1 MNHEY and CDR2 SVGAGI.

V usage is TRBV2 and J usage is TRBJ2-1, with a possible D match to TRBD2 (5 bases). The CDR3 loop spans 11 amino acids. With 5 bases removed from V and 13 bases from J, the gap between germline ends came to 12 bases. Looked up from germline, CDR1 is SNHLY and CDR2 is FYNNEI. As DNA, the CDR3 is TGTGCCAGCAGTTCACGAGGGCAACAGTTCTTC. Protein: CASSSRGQQFF.

This chain links TRBV19 with TRBJ1-1; D gene uncertain. This CDR3 spans 12 amino acids. In germline, CDR1 is LNHDA, CDR2 SQIVND (reference sequence). Between the trimmed V and J ends, which lost 4 bases and 1 base, there was a span of 4 bases. CDR3: CASSNWNTEAFF. The CDR3 DNA reads as TGTGCCAGTAGTAACTGGAACACTGAAGCTTTCTTT.

This chain joins TRBV5-6 and TRBJ1-1; weak D call: TRBD1 (5 bases). This CDR3 region has 17 residues. CDR1 and CDR2 (germline): SGHDT, YYEEEE. With 0 bases removed from V and 0 bases from J, the gap between germline ends came to 15 bases. The CDR3 DNA sequence: TGTGCCAGCAGCTTGGCCGGGGGTGGGCTGTTGAACACTGAAGCTTTCTTT. Protein product: CASSLAGGGLLNTEAFF.

This clone was counted once. The CDR3 bases are TGTGCCAGCAGCCTATACAGGGCGAACACTGAAGCTTTCTTT. It encodes CASSLYRANTEAFF. The chain recombines TRBV3-1 (or the pseudogene TRBV3-2) with TRBJ1-1; possible D gene TRBD1, 6 bases. V was shortened by 4 bases and J by 1 base, with 10 bases between the two germline ends. The CDR3 spans 14 residues. CDR1 and CDR2 (germline): LGHDT, YNNKEL (reference sequence).

The rearrangement joins TRBV5-6 to TRBJ1-3; D gene ambiguous. V was cut by 1 base and J by 4 bases, with 15 bases left in between. This CDR3 contains 16 residues. Germline CDR1 reads SGHDT; CDR2 reads YYEEEE. CDR3 in amino acids: CASSLTAASYGNTIYF. The CDR3 coding sequence is TGTGCCAGCAGCTTGACCGCAGCGTCTTACGGAAACACCATATATTTT.

The rearrangement links TRBV11-2 to TRBJ2-7; D unresolved. V was shortened by 1 base and J by 6 bases, with 7 bases between the two germline ends. The CDR3 runs 12 residues. CDR1 SGHAT and CDR2 FQNNGV come from the germline V gene. As DNA, the CDR3 is TGTGCCAGCAGCTTAGTCAGGTCCGAGCAGTACTTC. As protein: CASSLVRSEQYF.

This clone was picked up a small number of times. This chain joins TRBV4-1 and TRBJ1-1; D might be TRBD1 (5 bases). V lost 1 base and J 5 bases, leaving 14 bases between the germline ends. Looked up from germline, CDR1 is MGHRA and CDR2 is YSYEKL. The length of the CDR3 is 15 residues. The CDR3 nucleotides read TGCGCCAGCAGCCAAGTCCAGGGAAGTCGGACTGAAGCTTTCTTT. Residues: CASSQVQGSRTEAFF.

In the case of this clone: This sample includes further DNA sequences coding for the same CDR3. The chain carries TRBV18 and TRBJ2-7, with D uncertain. This CDR3 is 13 amino acids long. Per germline, CDR1 KGHSH and CDR2 LQKENI. V gave up 4 bases and J gave up 2 bases, with 9 bases separating them. The CDR3 spells CASSRGTAYEQYF. The CDR3 bases are TGTGCCAGCTCACGTGGTACAGCCTACGAGCAGTACTTC.

This chain uses TRBV25-1 with TRBJ1-2, with TRBD1 as a possible D gene (5 bases). This CDR3 is 13 amino acids long. CDR1 MGHDK and CDR2 SYGVNS come from the germline V gene. The germline V and J ends were trimmed by 6 bases and 7 bases, with 15 bases remaining between them. The CDR3 loop reads CASSPPGGSGYTF. Here the CDR3 DNA reads TGTGCCAGCAGCCCCCCGGGGGGTAGTGGCTACACCTTC.

This chain joins TRBV9 and TRBJ2-5; 9 bases match TRBD1. Trimming at V came to 4 bases and at J to 5 bases, leaving 6 bases not matched to a gene. The CDR3 runs 14 residues. Germline-derived CDR1 and CDR2 are SGDLS and YYNGEE. CDR3 region: CASSIQTGGETQYF. The DNA for the CDR3 is TGTGCCAGCAGCATCCAGACAGGGGGGGAGACCCAGTACTTC.

This chain joins TRBV3-1 (or the pseudogene TRBV3-2) and TRBJ2-1; 13 positions agree with TRBD2. V gave up 0 bases and J gave up 6 bases; unmatched junction bases: 14. The CDR3 extends over 20 amino acids. CDR1 LGHDT and CDR2 YNNKEL come from the germline V gene (reference sequence). The CDR3 DNA reads as TGTGCCAGCAGCCAAGATCCGAGACTAGCGGGGGGCTTATTAATCAATGAGCAGTTCTTC. Protein product: CASSQDPRLAGGLLINEQFF.

V usage is TRBV27 and J usage is TRBJ1-5; 7 positions match TRBD1. With V trimmed by 2 bases and J by 0 bases, 4 bases remained unmatched. Germline lookup yields CDR1 MNHEY and CDR2 SMNVEV (reference sequence). This CDR3 spans 16 amino acids. CDR3 DNA sequence: TGTGCCAGCAGTTTAAACAGGGGCAGTAGCAATCAGCCCCAGCATTTT. Translated, it gives CASSLNRGSSNQPQHF.

The chain combines TRBV5-5 with TRBJ2-7; TRBD2 matches 8 bases. The ends lost 1 base at V and 4 bases at J; junction bases unmatched: 10. In germline, CDR1 is SGHKS, CDR2 YYEKEE (reference sequence). This CDR3 spans 16 amino acids. The CDR3: CASSLNLAGLSYEQYF. In DNA, the CDR3 is TGTGCCAGCAGCTTGAACCTAGCGGGCTTGTCGTACGAGCAGTACTTC. Supplemented by reference TRBV5-5 and TRBJ2-7, the full variable domain reads DAGVTQSPTHLIKTRGQQVTLRCSPISGHKSVSWYQQVLGQGPQFIFQYYEKEERGRGNFPDRFSARQFPNYSSELNVNALLLGDSALYLCASSLNLAGLSYEQYFGPGTRLTVT.